One TCR beta chain is described in this entry. Its cognate antigen is unknown. The PCR contained 60 Vbeta and 13 Jbeta primers. Repertoires were generated with immunoSEQ multiplex PCR, while TCRdb's copy carries only in-frame clones and drops some. The sample lists some 170,000 clones; 75% to 85% were seen once. This record belongs to a study of cytomegalovirus exposure and HLA in healthy donors. Study observations and caveats: Rates of TCR association differed by HLA locus in a later analysis, with DRB1 highest and HLA-C lowest.

Germline CDR1 is SGHVS and CDR2 is FQNEAQ. V was clipped by 1 base and J by 2 bases, with 11 bases between them. There are 15 residues in the CDR3. The source of this sequence is a girl aged 2 to 9 in good health and CMV-seropositive. V gene TRBV7-8 combines with J gene TRBJ1-2, with unresolved D. Source material: PBMCs. DNA for the CDR3: TGTGCCAGCAGCTTAGGAGCAGGCGTCAACTATGGCTACACCTTC. It encodes CASSLGAGVNYGYTF.